Below, one T cell receptor beta chain is given with its context. What it binds is unknown. The source of the sample is a study of cytomegalovirus exposure and HLA in healthy donors. Regarding the study as a whole: Available immune exposure information covered CMV serostatus only. Three chains linked to CMV were shown in vitro to be specific for CMV antigens. Further analysis, carried out later, found HLA-associated TCR beta chains more clonally expanded than equally common other chains. A missense variant in DCLRE1C was later tied to TCR beta V- and J-gene trimming.

The PCR employed 60 Vbeta primers together with 13 Jbeta primers. Clones were read by immunoSEQ multiplex PCR, and TCRdb kept only the in-frame ones, dropping some. The sample records 200,000 to 250,000 clones, around 85% being singletons. This CDR3 contains 14 residues. Per the germline V gene, CDR1 is MDHEN and CDR2 is SYDVKM. V gave up 5 bases and J gave up 10 bases, with 15 bases separating them. The sequence came from a man between 45 and 60 years old in good health and CMV-seronegative. Specimen: PBMCs. This sequence joins TRBV28 and TRBJ1-6; perhaps TRBD1 as D (5 bases). The CDR3 region has the DNA TGTGCCAGCAGTCCAGGGACTGGGGGGTCACCCCTCCACTTT. It encodes CASSPGTGGSPLHF.